This T cell receptor beta chain was recovered during a study of blood T cell repertoires in COVID-19 (dated by TCRdb to about 2020). Broadly, across the study: The collaborator samples originated in the United States, Italy and Spain and spanned the acute and convalescent phases of COVID-19. Nearly every sample came with metadata listing a de-identified subject ID, COVID-19 status, age in years and sex. Where available, HLA class I and class II types were taken from metadata supplied by the sample provider and were not determined by assay-based typing. The repertoires were released in a freely available public database intended as a resource for research on the immune response to SARS-CoV-2. Deeply sampled blood TCRbeta repertoires from subjects exposed to, actively infected with, or recovered from COVID-19 were included in the dataset. The samples were drawn from two sources: the first 160 participants of the ongoing ImmuneRACE study, and some 1,300 subjects contributed by 6 global collaborators. The prospective study material was composed of cDNA or gDNA derived from T cells, B-cell-depleted T cells, or PBMCs. Study-wide conclusions, independent of this receptor: The quantity of clinical and demographic metadata differed by source and by participant and was supplied without curation.

The immunoSEQ Assay, a bias-controlled multiplex PCR, was used to amplify TCRbeta CDR3 regions from genomic DNA. As for the authors' bioinformatics: Within the assay, amplification of reference gene primers was used to estimate how many nucleated cells each sample contained. Sequence reads were collapsed and filtered to measure the absolute abundance of every unique TCRbeta CDR3 rearrangement. For each sample, productive Simpson clonality was calculated as the square root of Simpson's diversity index over productive rearrangements. Sourced from immuneACCESS, this table was stored by TCRdb with only in-frame sequences that have V and J called. A share of the clones is absent; for the studies checked, an unresolved V gene accounts for under half, and the remainder has no known explanation. For V, J and clone size, that table is used; D and trimming come from the DNA. The sample profile shows about 59,000 clones; roughly 80% of them were found once. The ten largest clonotypes hold approximately 6% of the sample.

Each collaborating institution followed its own protocols to collect whole blood in K2EDTA tubes. For TCRbeta analysis, collaborator samples were shipped as frozen whole blood, as isolated PBMCs, or as DNA extracted from either sample type. Trimming at the junction amounts to 5 bases on V and 2 bases on J, and the germline ends lie 12 bases apart. CDR1 and CDR2, looked up from the germline V gene (reference sequence), are SGHNT and YYREEE. The CDR3 sequence holds 14 residues, the cysteine and phenylalanine included. Kept here is only the CDR3 DNA, which spans 42 bases and is read in frame from base 1. A single count supports this clone. Its recognized antigen is unknown. No base quality values were provided; no much bigger clone lies one nucleotide off.

The chain couples TRBV5-4 to TRBJ2-3; a tentative D match to TRBD1 spans 6 bases. Sequenced material: peripheral blood. The clonotype was recovered from a woman in her 70s with acute or convalescent COVID-19. The CDR3 is CASRTTGATDTQYF. The DNA sequence is as follows: TGTGCCAGCAGGACGACAGGAGCCACAGATACGCAGTATTTT. With all but the CDR3 taken from the reference TRBV5-4 and TRBJ2-3 genes, the full variable domain is: ETGVTQSPTHLIKTRGQQVTLRCSSQSGHNTVSWYQQALGQGPQFIFQYYREEENGRGNFPPRFSGLQFPNYSSELNVNALELDDSALYLCASRTTGATDTQYFGPGTRLTVL.